The 13 T cell receptor beta chains below come from one sample, sequenced in a study of PD-1 blockade in classical Hodgkin lymphoma. Each patient experienced a relapse that followed autologous stem cell transplantation, and brentuximab vedotin exposure varied. Sequencing used immunoSEQ multiplex PCR; TCRdb keeps in-frame clones, though not all of them. The sample shows tens of thousands of clones, around 89% of them seen only once. This material consisted of peripheral blood mononuclear cells (PBMCs), taken at baseline. The receptors derive from a human donor with classical Hodgkin lymphoma.

This chain links TRBV6-5 with TRBJ2-5, with D maybe TRBD2 (6 bases). The CDR3 has 16 residues. Per germline, CDR1 MNHEY and CDR2 SVGAGI. Trimming removed 0 bases at V and 5 bases at J, with 16 bases between. CDR3 sequence: CASSYSIAALGETQYF. The CDR3 region has the DNA TGTGCCAGCAGTTACTCGATAGCGGCCTTGGGGGAGACCCAGTACTTC.

V and J are TRBV19 and TRBJ2-5; D remains ambiguous. Trimming pared 3 bases from V and 5 bases from J, leaving 7 bases between. CDR1 and CDR2 (germline): LNHDA, SQIVND (reference sequence). The CDR3 has 12 amino acids. The CDR3 DNA reads as TGTGCCAGTAGTATGGACGACGAGACCCAGTACTTC. Amino acid sequence: CASSMDDETQYF.

The rearrangement joins TRBV6-1 to TRBJ2-7; D remains ambiguous. The CDR3 is 13 amino acids. V was shortened by 5 bases and J by 2 bases, with 10 bases between the two germline ends. Germline lookup yields CDR1 MNHNS and CDR2 SASEGT. The CDR3 region is CASSIDSPYEQYF. The CDR3 nucleotides are TGTGCCAGCAGTATCGACTCCCCCTACGAGCAGTACTTC.

This clone was seen only a few times. V is TRBV10-1 and J is TRBJ2-1; D gene unclear. CDR3 length: 13 amino acids. The germline CDR1 and CDR2 sequences are WNHNN and SYGVQD (reference sequence). V shed 2 bases and J shed 8 bases, with 10 bases lying between them. CDR3 sequence reads: CASSEVSNHEQFF. The CDR3 DNA is TGCGCCAGCAGTGAGGTCAGTAACCATGAGCAGTTCTTC.

The genes are TRBV19 and TRBJ2-7; D ambiguous. CDR1 and CDR2 from the germline V gene are LNHDA and SQIVND (reference sequence). With 5 bases removed from V and 3 bases from J, the gap between germline ends came to 5 bases. The CDR3 consists of 11 residues. The CDR3 coding sequence is TGTGCCAGTAGTGGAGACTACGAGCAGTACTTC. It encodes CASSGDYEQYF.

V and J are TRBV18 and TRBJ1-6, with D perhaps TRBD1 (6 bases). Trimming removed 6 bases from V and 2 bases from J, with 8 bases in between. CDR1 and CDR2 from the germline V gene are KGHSH and LQKENI. The CDR3 loop spans 14 amino acids. The CDR3 bases are TGTGCCAGCTCTGGGGGCCCCTATAATTCACCCCTCCACTTT. It yields the protein CASSGGPYNSPLHF. Variable domain in full (rest from reference TRBV18 and TRBJ1-6): NAGVMQNPRHLVRRRGQEARLRCSPMKGHSHVYWYRQLPEEGLKFMVYLQKENIIDESGMPKERFSAEFPKEGPSILRIQQVVRGDSAAYFCASSGGPYNSPLHFGNGTRLTVT.

V usage is TRBV7-9 and J usage is TRBJ2-5; 7 bases fit TRBD2. The germline CDR1 and CDR2 sequences are SEHNR and FQNEAQ (reference sequence). Losses at the gene ends were 5 bases for V and 5 bases for J; bases not matched to a gene: 8. There are 14 residues in the CDR3. CDR3 protein: CASSPTVGGETQYF. CDR3 coding DNA: TGTGCCAGCAGCCCCACGGTGGGGGGGGAGACCCAGTACTTC. Complete variable domain (other parts from reference TRBV7-9 and TRBJ2-5): DTGVSQNPRHKITKRGQNVTFRCDPISEHNRLYWYRQTLGQGPEFLTYFQNEAQLEKSRLLSDRFSAERPKGSFSTLEIQRTEQGDSAMYLCASSPTVGGETQYFGPGTRLLVL.

CDR3 in amino acids: CASSLVGLQGSLNQPQHF. The CDR3, as DNA: TGTGCCAGCAGCTTAGTGGGATTACAGGGGAGTCTCAATCAGCCCCAGCATTTT. V usage is TRBV7-8 and J usage is TRBJ1-5; 7 nucleotides agree with TRBD1. The germline V gene encodes CDR1 SGHVS and CDR2 FQNEAQ. The CDR3 consists of 18 residues. Trimming cost V 1 base and J 3 bases; bases outside gene matches: 12.

V and J are TRBV27 and TRBJ2-7; D is possibly TRBD2 (5 bases). From germline, CDR1 is MNHEY and CDR2 SMNVEV (reference sequence). This CDR3 contains 12 residues. V lost 4 bases, J lost 11 bases, and 15 bases lay in between. This chain's CDR3 is CASSSGSNGEYF. The CDR3 bases are TGTGCCAGCAGTTCTGGGTCTAACGGGGAGTACTTC.

The chain combines TRBV7-2 with TRBJ1-2, with D maybe TRBD1 (5 bases). V lost 1 base, J lost 1 base, and 13 bases lay in between. CDR1 SGHTA and CDR2 FQGNSA come from the germline V gene. The CDR3 is made up of 16 amino acids. This chain's CDR3 is CASSLGLRDNNYGYTF. CDR3 nucleotides: TGTGCCAGCAGCTTAGGGCTCAGGGATAATAACTATGGCTACACCTTC.

The V gene is TRBV19, the J gene TRBJ1-4; no reliable D call. The V end was cut by 6 bases, the J end by 8 bases, with 13 bases between. CDR1 and CDR2 from the germline V gene are LNHDA and SQIVND (reference sequence). The CDR3 spans 13 residues. The CDR3 coding sequence is TGTGCCAGTAGGTCAAGGGAAGGGGAAAAACTGTTTTTT. Amino acid sequence: CASRSREGEKLFF. Using reference TRBV19 and TRBJ1-4 for the parts outside the CDR3, the full variable domain is DGGITQSPKYLFRKEGQNVTLSCEQNLNHDAMYWYRQDPGQGLRLIYYSQIVNDFQKGDIAEGYSVSREKKESFPLTVTSAQKNPTAFYLCASRSREGEKLFFGSGTQLSVL.

The chain employs TRBV27 and TRBJ1-2, with D possibly TRBD1 on 6 matching bases. The germline CDR1 and CDR2 sequences are MNHEY and SMNVEV (reference sequence). Trimming cost V 2 bases and J 9 bases, with 13 bases left between them. CDR3 length equals 13 residues. The CDR3 here is CASSLGRGGSYTF. As DNA, the CDR3 is TGTGCCAGCAGTTTAGGCAGGGGAGGGAGCTACACCTTC.

This clone appeared a single time. The chain uses TRBV28 and TRBJ1-2; D unresolved. Per germline, CDR1 MDHEN and CDR2 SYDVKM. Trimming left V 10 bases short and J 4 bases short, with 10 bases between. The CDR3 runs 11 residues. The CDR3 loop is CAIADRYGYTF. CDR3 bases: TGTGCCATCGCCGATCGCTATGGCTACACCTTC.